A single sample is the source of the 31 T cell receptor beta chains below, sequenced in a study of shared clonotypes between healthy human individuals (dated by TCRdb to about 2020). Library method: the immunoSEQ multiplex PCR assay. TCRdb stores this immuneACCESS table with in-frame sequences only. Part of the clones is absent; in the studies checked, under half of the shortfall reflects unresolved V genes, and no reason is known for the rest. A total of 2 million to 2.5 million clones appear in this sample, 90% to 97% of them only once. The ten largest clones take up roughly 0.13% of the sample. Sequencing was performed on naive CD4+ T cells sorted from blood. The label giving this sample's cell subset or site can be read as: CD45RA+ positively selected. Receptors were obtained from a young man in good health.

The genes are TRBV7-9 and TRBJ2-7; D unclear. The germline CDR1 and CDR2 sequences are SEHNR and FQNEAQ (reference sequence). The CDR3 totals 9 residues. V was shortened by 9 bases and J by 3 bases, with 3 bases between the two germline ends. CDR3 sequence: CARCYEQYF. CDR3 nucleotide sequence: TGTGCCAGATGCTACGAGCAGTACTTC.

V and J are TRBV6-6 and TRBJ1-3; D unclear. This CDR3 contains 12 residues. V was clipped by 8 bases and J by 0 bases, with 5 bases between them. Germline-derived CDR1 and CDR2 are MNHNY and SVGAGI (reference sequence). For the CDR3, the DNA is TGTGCCAGCGAGACCTCTGGAAACACCATATATTTT. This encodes CASETSGNTIYF.

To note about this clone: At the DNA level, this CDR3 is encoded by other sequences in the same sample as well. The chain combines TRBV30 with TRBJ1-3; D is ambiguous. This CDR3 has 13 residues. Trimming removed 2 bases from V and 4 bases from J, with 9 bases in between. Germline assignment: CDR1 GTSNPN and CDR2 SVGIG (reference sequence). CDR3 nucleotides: TGTGCCTGGAGTAATTTGTCCGGAAACACCATATATTTT. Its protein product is CAWSNLSGNTIYF.

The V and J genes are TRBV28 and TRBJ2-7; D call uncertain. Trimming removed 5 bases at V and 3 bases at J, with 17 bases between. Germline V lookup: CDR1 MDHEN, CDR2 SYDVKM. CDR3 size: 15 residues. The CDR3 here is CASSLPAWESYEQYF. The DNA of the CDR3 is TGTGCCAGCAGTCTCCCGGCCTGGGAAAGCTACGAGCAGTACTTC.

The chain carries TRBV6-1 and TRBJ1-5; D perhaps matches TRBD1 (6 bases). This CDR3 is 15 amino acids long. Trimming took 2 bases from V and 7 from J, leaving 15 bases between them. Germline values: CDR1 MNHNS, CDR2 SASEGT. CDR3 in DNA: TGTGCCAGCAGTGAAAACGGACAGTTAAAACAGCCCCAGCATTTT. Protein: CASSENGQLKQPQHF.

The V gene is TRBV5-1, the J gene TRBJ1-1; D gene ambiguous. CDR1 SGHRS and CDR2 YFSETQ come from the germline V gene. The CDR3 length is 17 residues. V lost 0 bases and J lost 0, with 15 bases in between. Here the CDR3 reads CASSLALGGSLNTEAFF. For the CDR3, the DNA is TGCGCCAGCAGCTTGGCCTTAGGTGGGTCCCTGAACACTGAAGCTTTCTTT.

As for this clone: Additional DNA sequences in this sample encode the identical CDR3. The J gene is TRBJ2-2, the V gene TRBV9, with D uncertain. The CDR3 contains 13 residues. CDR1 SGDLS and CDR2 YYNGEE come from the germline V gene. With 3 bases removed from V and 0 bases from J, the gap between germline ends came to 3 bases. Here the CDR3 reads CASSAPNTGELFF. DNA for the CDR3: TGTGCCAGCAGCGCGCCGAACACCGGGGAGCTGTTTTTT.

The CDR3 bases are TGTGCCATCAGTGGATTAGGGGACCGCGACTATGGCTACACCTTC. Amino acid sequence: CAISGLGDRDYGYTF. The genes are TRBV10-3 and TRBJ1-2; D may be TRBD1 (5 bases). V lost 4 bases, J lost 3 bases, and 15 bases lay in between. CDR1 is ENHRY and CDR2 is SYGVKD in the germline V gene. The CDR3 runs 15 residues.

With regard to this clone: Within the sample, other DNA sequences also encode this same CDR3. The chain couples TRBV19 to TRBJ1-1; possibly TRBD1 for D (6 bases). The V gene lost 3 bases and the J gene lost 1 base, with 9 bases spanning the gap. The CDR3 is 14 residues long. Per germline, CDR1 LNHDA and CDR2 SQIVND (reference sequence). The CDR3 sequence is CASSIGGQNTEAFF. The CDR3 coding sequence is TGTGCCAGTAGTATTGGGGGCCAGAACACTGAAGCTTTCTTT.

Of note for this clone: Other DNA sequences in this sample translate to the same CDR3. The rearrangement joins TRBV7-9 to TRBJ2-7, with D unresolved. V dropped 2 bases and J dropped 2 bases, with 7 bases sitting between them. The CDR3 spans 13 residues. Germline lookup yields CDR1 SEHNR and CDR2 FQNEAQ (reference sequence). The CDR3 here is CASSLSGAYEQYF. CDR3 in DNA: TGTGCCAGCAGCTTAAGTGGGGCCTACGAGCAGTACTTC.

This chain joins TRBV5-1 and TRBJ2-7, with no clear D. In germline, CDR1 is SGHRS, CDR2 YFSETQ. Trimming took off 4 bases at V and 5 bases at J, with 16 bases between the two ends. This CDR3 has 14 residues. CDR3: CASSPKARLNEQYF. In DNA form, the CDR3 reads TGCGCCAGCAGCCCAAAAGCAAGGTTGAACGAGCAGTACTTC.

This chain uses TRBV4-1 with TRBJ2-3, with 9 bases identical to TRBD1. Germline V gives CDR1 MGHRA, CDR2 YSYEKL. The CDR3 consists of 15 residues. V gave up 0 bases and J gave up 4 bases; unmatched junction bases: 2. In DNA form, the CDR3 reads TGCGCCAGCAGCCAAGAGGACAGGGGCTCAGATACGCAGTATTTT. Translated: CASSQEDRGSDTQYF.

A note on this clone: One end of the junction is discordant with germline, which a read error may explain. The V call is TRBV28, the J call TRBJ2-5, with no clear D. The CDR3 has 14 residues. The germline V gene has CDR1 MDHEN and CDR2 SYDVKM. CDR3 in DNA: TGTGCCAGCACCCTTCTCCTTAACCAAGAGGCCCAGTACTTC. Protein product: CASTLLLNQEAQYF.

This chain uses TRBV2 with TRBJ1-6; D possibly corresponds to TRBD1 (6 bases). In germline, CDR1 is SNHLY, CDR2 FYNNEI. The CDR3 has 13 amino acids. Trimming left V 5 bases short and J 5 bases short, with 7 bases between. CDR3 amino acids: CASSPGDNSPLHF. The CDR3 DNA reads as TGTGCCAGCAGTCCAGGGGATAATTCACCCCTCCACTTT.

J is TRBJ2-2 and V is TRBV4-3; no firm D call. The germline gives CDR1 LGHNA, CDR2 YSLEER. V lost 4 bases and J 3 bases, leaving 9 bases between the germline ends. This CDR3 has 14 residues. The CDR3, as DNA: TGCGCCAGCAGCCCGTACAGTTACACCGGGGAGCTGTTTTTT. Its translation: CASSPYSYTGELFF.

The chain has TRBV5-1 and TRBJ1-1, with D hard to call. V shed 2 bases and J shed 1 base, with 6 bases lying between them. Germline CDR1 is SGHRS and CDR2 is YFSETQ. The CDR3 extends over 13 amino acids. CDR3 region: CASSFDTNTEAFF. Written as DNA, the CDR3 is TGCGCCAGCAGCTTTGACACGAACACTGAAGCTTTCTTT. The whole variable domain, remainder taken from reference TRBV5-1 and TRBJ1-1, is KAGVTQTPRYLIKTRGQQVTLSCSPISGHRSVSWYQQTPGQGLQFLFEYFSETQRNKGNFPGRFSGRQFSNSRSEMNVSTLELGDSALYLCASSFDTNTEAFFGQGTRLTVV.

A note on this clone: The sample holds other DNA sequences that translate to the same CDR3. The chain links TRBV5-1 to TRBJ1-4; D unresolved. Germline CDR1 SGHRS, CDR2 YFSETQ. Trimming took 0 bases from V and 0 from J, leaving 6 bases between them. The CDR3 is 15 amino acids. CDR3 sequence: CASSLGQSTNEKLFF. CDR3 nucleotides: TGCGCCAGCAGCTTGGGTCAGTCAACTAATGAAAAACTGTTTTTT.

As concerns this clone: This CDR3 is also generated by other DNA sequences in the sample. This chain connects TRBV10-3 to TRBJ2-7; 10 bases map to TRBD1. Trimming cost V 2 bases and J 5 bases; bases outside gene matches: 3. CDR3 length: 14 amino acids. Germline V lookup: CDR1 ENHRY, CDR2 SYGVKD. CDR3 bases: TGTGCCATCAGTGAGGACAGGGGGCTCAACGAGCAGTACTTC. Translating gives CAISEDRGLNEQYF.

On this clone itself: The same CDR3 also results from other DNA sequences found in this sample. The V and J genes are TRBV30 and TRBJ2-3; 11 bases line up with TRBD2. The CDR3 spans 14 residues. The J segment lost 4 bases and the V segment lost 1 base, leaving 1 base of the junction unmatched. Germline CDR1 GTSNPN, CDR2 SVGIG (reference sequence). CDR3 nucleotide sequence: TGTGCCTGGAGTGGACTAGCGGGGTCAGATACGCAGTATTTT. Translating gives CAWSGLAGSDTQYF.

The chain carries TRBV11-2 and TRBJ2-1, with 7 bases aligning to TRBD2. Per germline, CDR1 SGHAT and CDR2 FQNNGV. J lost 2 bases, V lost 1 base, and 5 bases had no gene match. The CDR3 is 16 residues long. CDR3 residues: CASSLVGGSTYNEQFF. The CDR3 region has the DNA TGTGCCAGCAGCTTAGTTGGCGGGAGCACCTACAATGAGCAGTTCTTC. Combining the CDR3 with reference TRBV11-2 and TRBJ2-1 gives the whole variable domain EAGVAQSPRYKIIEKRQSVAFWCNPISGHATLYWYQQILGQGPKLLIQFQNNGVVDDSQLPKDRFSAERLKGVDSTLKIQPAKLEDSAVYLCASSLVGGSTYNEQFFGPGTRLTVL.

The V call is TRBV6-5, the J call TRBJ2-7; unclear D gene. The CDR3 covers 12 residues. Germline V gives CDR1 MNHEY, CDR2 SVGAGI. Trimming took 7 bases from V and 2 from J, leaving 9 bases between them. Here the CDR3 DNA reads TGTGCCAGCAACTCGCCGGCCTACGAGCAGTACTTC. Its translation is CASNSPAYEQYF.

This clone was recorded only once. The chain's CDR3 is CASSFRSSGANVLTF. CDR3 nucleotides: TGTGCCAGCAGCTTCAGAAGCTCTGGGGCCAACGTCCTGACTTTC. The V and J genes are TRBV5-8 and TRBJ2-6; D is undetermined. The CDR3 loop spans 15 amino acids. The germline V gene encodes CDR1 SGHTS and CDR2 YDEGEE. The V and J ends lost 2 bases and 0 bases respectively, with 6 bases between them.

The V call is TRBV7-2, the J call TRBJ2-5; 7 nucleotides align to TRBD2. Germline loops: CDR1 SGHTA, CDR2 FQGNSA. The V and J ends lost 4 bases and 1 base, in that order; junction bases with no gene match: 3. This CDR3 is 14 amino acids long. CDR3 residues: CASSSSGFQETQYF. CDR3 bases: TGTGCCAGCAGCTCTAGCGGTTTCCAAGAGACCCAGTACTTC.

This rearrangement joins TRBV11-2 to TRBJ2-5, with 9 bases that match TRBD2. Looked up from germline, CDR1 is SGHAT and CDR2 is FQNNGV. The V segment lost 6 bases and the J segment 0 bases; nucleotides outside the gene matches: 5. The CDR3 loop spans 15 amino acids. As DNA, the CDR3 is TGTGCCAGCAGGTACTTAGCGGGGGACCAAGAGACCCAGTACTTC. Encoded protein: CASRYLAGDQETQYF.

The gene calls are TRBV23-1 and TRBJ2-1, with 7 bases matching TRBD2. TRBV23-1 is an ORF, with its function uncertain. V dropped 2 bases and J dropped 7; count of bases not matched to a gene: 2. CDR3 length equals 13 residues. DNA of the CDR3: TGCGCCAGCAGTCAACGGGGGGTGAATGAGCAGTTCTTC. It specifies CASSQRGVNEQFF.

CDR3 DNA sequence: TGTGCCAGCAGTGACGGGGGGATAGAGACCCAGTACTTC. The encoded protein is CASSDGGIETQYF. V gene TRBV2 combines with J gene TRBJ2-5; 7 nucleotides match TRBD2. The junction had 2 bases not matched to a gene; V was cut back by 3 bases and J by 4 bases. The CDR3 has 13 residues. The germline V gene encodes CDR1 SNHLY and CDR2 FYNNEI.

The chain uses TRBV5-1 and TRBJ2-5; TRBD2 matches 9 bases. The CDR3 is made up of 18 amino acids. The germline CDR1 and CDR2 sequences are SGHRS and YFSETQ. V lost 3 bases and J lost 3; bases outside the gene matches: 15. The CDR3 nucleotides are TGCGCCAGCAGCTGGGGCGACCTAGCGGGGTCCGGGGAAGAGACCCAGTACTTC. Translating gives CASSWGDLAGSGEETQYF.

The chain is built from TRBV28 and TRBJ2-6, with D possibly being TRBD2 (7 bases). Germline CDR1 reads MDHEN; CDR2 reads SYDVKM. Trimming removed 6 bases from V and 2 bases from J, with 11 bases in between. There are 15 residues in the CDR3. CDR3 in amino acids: CASRGGGTGANVLTF. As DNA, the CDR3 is TGTGCCAGCAGAGGGGGAGGGACTGGGGCCAACGTCCTGACTTTC.

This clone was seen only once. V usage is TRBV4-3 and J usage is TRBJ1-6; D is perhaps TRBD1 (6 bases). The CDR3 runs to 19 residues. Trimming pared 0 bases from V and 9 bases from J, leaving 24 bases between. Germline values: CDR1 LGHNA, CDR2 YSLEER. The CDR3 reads CASSQESRGSGGASSPLHF. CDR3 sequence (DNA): TGCGCCAGCAGCCAAGAATCACGCGGGAGTGGGGGGGCGAGTTCACCCCTCCACTTT.

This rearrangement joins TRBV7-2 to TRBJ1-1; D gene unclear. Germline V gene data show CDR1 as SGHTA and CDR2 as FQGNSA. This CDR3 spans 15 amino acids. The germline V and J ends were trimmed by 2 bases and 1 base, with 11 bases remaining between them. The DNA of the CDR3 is TGTGCCAGCAGCTTACCCGGACTGCCGAACACTGAAGCTTTCTTT. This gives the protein CASSLPGLPNTEAFF.

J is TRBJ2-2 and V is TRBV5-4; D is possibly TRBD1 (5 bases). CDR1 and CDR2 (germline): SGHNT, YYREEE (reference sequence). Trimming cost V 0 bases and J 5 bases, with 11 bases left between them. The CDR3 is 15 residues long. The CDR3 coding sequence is TGTGCCAGCAGCTTGGTTGGCAGGGAAACCGGGGAGCTGTTTTTT. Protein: CASSLVGRETGELFF.